The 27 T cell receptor beta chains below were found in one sample sequenced in a study of blood T cell repertoires in COVID-19. TCRdb's copy holds only in-frame clones and misses some; the assay was immunoSEQ multiplex PCR. The sample lists more than 90,000 clones; roughly four fifths were seen once. The specimen was peripheral blood. The receptors shown here come from a man between 45 and 60 years old with acute or convalescent COVID-19.

The chain uses TRBV6-5 and TRBJ2-1, with 12 bases aligning to TRBD2. The CDR3 length is 15 residues. CDR1 and CDR2 from the germline V gene are MNHEY and SVGAGI. The trim removed 6 bases at V and 6 bases at J, leaving 6 bases unmatched. The chain's CDR3 is CASSLAGGVLNEQFF. The CDR3 DNA is TGTGCCAGCAGCCTAGCGGGAGGGGTCCTCAATGAGCAGTTCTTC.

The chain combines TRBV4-2 with TRBJ2-3; a weak D match, TRBD1 (6 bases). Germline-derived CDR1 and CDR2 are LGHNA and YNFKEQ. The CDR3 runs to 16 residues. V lost 0 bases and J lost 3, with 13 bases in between. CDR3 in amino acids: CASSQERGGWTDTQYF. Here the CDR3 DNA reads TGTGCCAGCAGCCAAGAGAGAGGGGGATGGACAGATACGCAGTATTTT.

The chain uses TRBV20-1 and TRBJ1-6, with a tentative D call TRBD1 (6 bases). The CDR3 has 15 amino acids. Germline V gene data show CDR1 as DFQATT and CDR2 as SNEGSKA (reference sequence). V shed 3 bases and J shed 6 bases, with 15 bases lying between them. CDR3 nucleotides: TGCAGTGCTAGTACAGGGAGCGCGGGTAATTCACCCCTCCACTTT. Residues: CSASTGSAGNSPLHF.

In DNA, the CDR3 is TGCGCCAGCAGTGAGGCGGGAGGAGACACCGGGGAGCTGTTTTTT. Translating gives CASSEAGGDTGELFF. This chain connects TRBV10-1 to TRBJ2-2; 8 bases line up with TRBD2. This CDR3 is built from 15 residues. Germline V lookup: CDR1 WNHNN, CDR2 SYGVQD (reference sequence). V was clipped by 2 bases and J by 3 bases; unmatched bases: 2.

The chain has TRBV2 and TRBJ2-5, with a possible D match to TRBD2 (5 bases). Germline V gives CDR1 SNHLY, CDR2 FYNNEI. V gave up 0 bases and J gave up 5 bases, with 10 bases separating them. This CDR3 has 14 amino acids. This CDR3 is CASSEAQWEETQYF. The CDR3, as DNA: TGTGCCAGCAGTGAAGCGCAGTGGGAGGAGACCCAGTACTTC.

The chain couples TRBV5-5 to TRBJ1-1, with 7 bases matching TRBD1. Germline loops: CDR1 SGHKS, CDR2 YYEKEE (reference sequence). The J segment lost 1 base and the V segment lost 4 bases, leaving 4 bases of the junction unmatched. The CDR3 contains 14 residues. The DNA for the CDR3 is TGTGCCAGCAGCCCGGGACAGTCGAACACTGAAGCTTTCTTT. Its protein product is CASSPGQSNTEAFF.

The chain recombines TRBV10-1 with TRBJ2-5, with 10 bases matching TRBD1. Trimming cost V 1 base and J 5 bases; bases outside gene matches: 7. CDR1 is WNHNN, CDR2 SYGVQD, per germline (reference sequence). This CDR3 has 16 amino acids. CDR3 in DNA: TGCGCCAGCAGTGAGTTTACCGGGACAGGGGACGAGACCCAGTACTTC. Its protein product is CASSEFTGTGDETQYF.

A single count supports this clone. The chain recombines TRBV3-1 (or the pseudogene TRBV3-2) with TRBJ2-7, with 10 bases matching TRBD1. The CDR3 loop spans 14 amino acids. V lost 4 bases to trimming and J lost 6 bases; unmatched junction nucleotides: 6. CDR1 LGHDT and CDR2 YNNKEL come from the germline V gene (reference sequence). In DNA, the CDR3 is TGTGCCAGCAGCCCTACCGGGACAGGGGTCGAGCAGTACTTC. Amino acid sequence: CASSPTGTGVEQYF.

The rearrangement uses TRBV6-4 and TRBJ2-5; D is perhaps TRBD1 (5 bases). Germline V lookup: CDR1 MRHNA, CDR2 SNTAGT. V lost 4 bases and J lost 3, with 15 bases in between. CDR3 length: 15 residues. CDR3 bases: TGTGCCAGCAGTGTGCGTTCGGGCAGGGAAGAGACCCAGTACTTC. It specifies CASSVRSGREETQYF.

This sequence joins TRBV5-4 and TRBJ2-2; a possible D gene is TRBD1 (6 bases). From germline, CDR1 is SGHNT and CDR2 YYREEE (reference sequence). The CDR3 contains 16 residues. The V end was cut by 0 bases, the J end by 0 bases, with 9 bases between. The chain's CDR3 is CASSLEGGPNTGELFF. For the CDR3, the DNA is TGTGCCAGCAGCTTGGAAGGGGGACCGAACACCGGGGAGCTGTTTTTT.

The chain couples TRBV6-5 to TRBJ2-7; 9 positions agree with TRBD2. CDR3 length: 15 residues. Germline V gene data show CDR1 as MNHEY and CDR2 as SVGAGI. The ends lost 5 bases at V and 6 bases at J; junction bases unmatched: 11. CDR3 residues: CASSPRSGRGGEQYF. For the CDR3, the DNA is TGTGCCAGCAGTCCCCGTTCGGGGCGGGGGGGCGAGCAGTACTTC.

This clone was observed a single time. This sequence joins TRBV9 and TRBJ2-5, with 8 bases that match TRBD2. CDR3 length equals 11 residues. V was clipped by 3 bases and J by 11 bases; unmatched bases: 3. CDR1 SGDLS and CDR2 YYNGEE come from the germline V gene. The CDR3 protein is CASSDQREQYF. In DNA, the CDR3 is TGTGCCAGCAGCGACCAGCGGGAGCAGTACTTC.

This chain joins TRBV29-1 and TRBJ1-2; a possible D gene is TRBD1 (6 bases). The V end lost 1 base, the J end lost 9 bases, and 15 bases lay between the germline ends. Germline V lookup: CDR1 SQVTM, CDR2 ANQGSEA. The CDR3 sequence is 13 residues long. The CDR3, as DNA: TGCAGCGTTGAAGGAGGACAGCTAGGGAGCTACACCTTC. It encodes CSVEGGQLGSYTF.

The rearrangement joins TRBV7-2 to TRBJ2-7; D perhaps matches TRBD1 (6 bases). The CDR3 sequence is 15 residues long. The V end was cut by 5 bases, the J end by 0 bases, with 14 bases between. Germline V CDR1 and CDR2: SGHTA, FQGNSA. CDR3 in amino acids: CASSIDGQISYEQYF. The CDR3 DNA reads as TGTGCCAGCAGCATAGACGGACAGATCTCCTACGAGCAGTACTTC.

This clone was observed a few times. V and J are TRBV11-3 and TRBJ2-5; 10 positions agree with TRBD2. The CDR3 consists of 16 residues. After removal of 5 bases from V and 5 bases from J, the junction contained 11 bases not matched to a gene. CDR1 and CDR2 from the germline V gene are SGHNT and YENEEA. In DNA form, the CDR3 reads TGTGCCAGCAGCCTCCGGGCTAGCGGGAGCGTCGAGACCCAGTACTTC. Amino acids: CASSLRASGSVETQYF.

This clone is a singleton in its sample. CDR3 nucleotides: TGTGCCAGCAGCTTGGGGGGGACAGACCCCATGAACACTGAAGCTTTCTTT. This gives the protein CASSLGGTDPMNTEAFF. V is TRBV5-4 and J is TRBJ1-1; 7 bases map to TRBD1. The CDR3 length is 17 residues. The germline V gene encodes CDR1 SGHNT and CDR2 YYREEE (reference sequence). J gave up 0 bases and V 0 bases, and 8 bases lay outside the gene matches.

The chain employs TRBV5-6 and TRBJ2-6; no clear D. V gave up 5 bases and J gave up 0 bases, with 12 bases separating them. The CDR3 spans 16 residues. Looked up from germline, CDR1 is SGHDT and CDR2 is YYEEEE. The CDR3 coding sequence is TGTGCCAGCAGTTTTACCGTCTACTCTGGGGCCAACGTCCTGACTTTC. This gives the protein CASSFTVYSGANVLTF.

The chain has TRBV7-6 and TRBJ2-5; D is perhaps TRBD1 (5 bases). The CDR3 contains 15 residues. Germline assignment: CDR1 SGHVS and CDR2 FNYEAQ. V dropped 1 base and J dropped 1 base, with 10 bases sitting between them. The CDR3 sequence is CASSLGGFAQETQYF. The CDR3 DNA sequence: TGTGCCAGCAGCTTAGGGGGCTTCGCCCAAGAGACCCAGTACTTC.

In this sample, this clone turned up a few times. The chain employs TRBV28 and TRBJ1-2; D unresolved. V lost 3 bases to trimming and J lost 6 bases, with 8 bases between them. Germline values: CDR1 MDHEN, CDR2 SYDVKM. CDR3 length: 12 amino acids. The CDR3: CASSLPLNGYTF. The CDR3 DNA sequence: TGTGCCAGCAGTTTGCCCCTAAATGGCTACACCTTC.

V and J are TRBV29-1 and TRBJ1-2, with TRBD1 matching 9 bases. V was pared by 1 base and J by 6 bases, with 3 bases of the junction left unmatched. Germline CDR1 and CDR2: SQVTM and ANQGSEA. The CDR3 consists of 13 residues. This CDR3 is CSVEGDRVDGYTF. In DNA form, the CDR3 reads TGCAGCGTTGAAGGGGACAGGGTTGATGGCTACACCTTC.

The gene calls are TRBV3-1 (or the pseudogene TRBV3-2) and TRBJ2-6; D remains ambiguous. Germline lookup yields CDR1 LGHDT and CDR2 YNNKEL (reference sequence). CDR3 length equals 14 residues. The V end was cut by 5 bases, the J end by 0 bases, with 5 bases between. The CDR3 DNA follows: TGTGCCAGCAGCTCACTCTCTGGGGCCAACGTCCTGACTTTC. Protein sequence: CASSSLSGANVLTF.

The V gene is TRBV5-1, the J gene TRBJ2-7; 8 nucleotides align to TRBD1. Trimming took 5 bases from V and 4 from J; bases not matched to a gene: 8. CDR3 size: 14 residues. Germline V gene sequence: CDR1 SGHRS, CDR2 YFSETQ. CDR3 amino acids: CASSPGQAVYEQYF. CDR3 sequence (DNA): TGCGCCAGCAGTCCGGGACAGGCCGTGTACGAGCAGTACTTC.

The chain uses TRBV10-2 and TRBJ2-5; 8 positions agree with TRBD2. The CDR3 extends over 16 amino acids. Trimming removed 3 bases from V and 1 base from J; junction bases left unmatched: 7. Germline V gives CDR1 WSHSY, CDR2 SAAADI. The CDR3 region has the DNA TGCGCCAGCAGTGACCGGGAGGGGCCCCGCCAAGAGACCCAGTACTTC. Protein sequence: CASSDREGPRQETQYF.

The chain links TRBV5-4 to TRBJ1-2; TRBD1 aligns across 11 bases. The CDR3 runs 16 residues. Germline assignment: CDR1 SGHNT and CDR2 YYREEE (reference sequence). V shed 0 bases, J shed 4 bases, and the junction held 5 bases outside the gene matches. The DNA of the CDR3 is TGTGCCAGCAGCTTGGCCGGGGACAGGGGGGGCTATGGCTACACCTTC. Translating it yields CASSLAGDRGGYGYTF.

The chain links TRBV29-1 to TRBJ2-1; 8 nucleotides line up with TRBD2. The CDR3 consists of 15 residues. V lost 3 bases, J lost 3 bases, and 7 bases stayed unmatched. Germline-derived CDR1 and CDR2 are SQVTM and ANQGSEA. CDR3 loop: CSVDFGRANYNEQFF. The CDR3 coding sequence is TGCAGCGTTGATTTCGGGAGGGCCAACTACAATGAGCAGTTCTTC.

The chain employs TRBV6-5 and TRBJ1-1, with 7 nucleotides matching TRBD1. V trimming: 8 bases; J trimming: 4 bases; junction bases outside the gene matches: 10. Germline CDR1 reads MNHEY; CDR2 reads SVGAGI. The CDR3 consists of 14 residues. The CDR3 here is CASRLEGAVTEAFF. CDR3 DNA: TGTGCCAGCCGTCTGGAGGGGGCTGTCACTGAAGCTTTCTTT.

This clone was counted a single time. The CDR3 DNA sequence: TGTGCCAGCAGCCAACCCCGGGGTTTTGGCGCCTACGAGCAGTACTTC. It specifies CASSQPRGFGAYEQYF. The chain carries TRBV3-1 (or the pseudogene TRBV3-2) and TRBJ2-7; TRBD2 might be the D (5 bases). There are 16 residues in the CDR3. CDR1 and CDR2 (germline): LGHDT, YNNKEL (reference sequence). Trimming took off 2 bases at V and 2 bases at J, with 16 bases between the two ends.